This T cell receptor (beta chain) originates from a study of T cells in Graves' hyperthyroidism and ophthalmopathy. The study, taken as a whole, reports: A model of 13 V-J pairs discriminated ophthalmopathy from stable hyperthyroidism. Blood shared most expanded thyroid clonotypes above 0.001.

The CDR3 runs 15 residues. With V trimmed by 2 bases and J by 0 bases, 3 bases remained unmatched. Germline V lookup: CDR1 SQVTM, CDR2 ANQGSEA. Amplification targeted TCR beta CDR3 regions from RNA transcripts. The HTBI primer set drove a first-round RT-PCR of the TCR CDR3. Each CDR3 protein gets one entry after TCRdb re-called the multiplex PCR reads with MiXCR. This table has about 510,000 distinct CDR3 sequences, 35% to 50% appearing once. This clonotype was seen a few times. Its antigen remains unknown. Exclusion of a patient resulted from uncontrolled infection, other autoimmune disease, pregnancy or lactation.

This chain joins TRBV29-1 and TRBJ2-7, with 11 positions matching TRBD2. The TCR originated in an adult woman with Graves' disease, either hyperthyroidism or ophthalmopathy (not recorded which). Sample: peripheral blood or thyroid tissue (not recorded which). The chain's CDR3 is CSVEITSGSSYEQYF. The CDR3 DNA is TGCAGCGTTGAAATCACTAGCGGGAGCTCCTACGAGCAGTACTTC.